These T cell receptor beta chains were read from a single sample in a study of tumor-infiltrating lymphocytes in primary liver carcinoma. TCRdb re-called the multiplex PCR reads with MiXCR, one entry per CDR3 protein. Found here are 90,000 to 150,000 distinct CDR3 sequences, approximately 68% of them singletons; the top ten hold about 8%. The source material was tumor-adjacent normal liver tissue. Receptor source: a woman aged 55-69 years with primary liver carcinoma and hepatitis B virus infection. CDR3s include the opening cysteine and the closing phenylalanine or tryptophan. D genes are given only for firm matches. For some rows the clone size is stated as once, few or many, or as a class when expanded; others skip it.

TRBJ1-1 | - | TRBV4-1 | - | CPSSQEPGYTEAFF | TGCCCCAGCAGCCAAGAACCAGGTTACACTGAAGCTTTCTTT
TRBJ2-3 | - | TRBV29-1 | - | CSVEARGSIYADMQYF | TGCAGCGTTGAAGCACGGGGCTCTATCTACGCAGATATGCAGTATTTT
TRBJ2-1 | - | TRBV29-1 | - | CIVEDLAGEYNEQFF | TGCATTGTTGAAGATTTGGCAGGTGAATACAATGAGCAGTTCTTC
TRBJ2-7 | - | TRBV7-9 | - | CASSSSGLADHYEQYF | TGTGCCAGCAGTTCATCGGGACTGGCCGACCATTACGAGCAGTACTTC
TRBJ2-7 | TRBD2 | TRBV4-1 | - | CASGPGLAGPRRYEQCF | TGCGCCAGCGGCCCAGGACTAGCGGGACCACGGCGGTACGAGCAGTGCTTC
TRBJ2-1 | TRBD1 | TRBV11-2 | medium-sized | CASSNEGRGYNEQFF | TGTGCCAGCAGCAACGAGGGCAGGGGGTACAATGAGCAGTTCTTC
TRBJ1-1 | TRBD1 | TRBV6-1 | - | CASNTRRQGTTEAFF | TGTGCCAGCAACACCCGCAGACAGGGAACAACTGAAGCTTTCTTT
TRBJ2-1 | TRBD1 | TRBV18 | - | CASSARQGSNNEQFF | TGTGCCAGCTCAGCCCGACAGGGGAGCAACAATGAGCAGTTCTTC
TRBJ1-1 | - | TRBV12-3/TRBV12-4 | - | CANSQPKLNTEASF | TGTGCCAATAGTCAACCCAAGCTGAACACTGAAGCTTCCTTT
TRBJ2-1 | - | TRBV4-2 | - | CASSRGVGNEQFF | TGTGCCAGCAGCCGAGGGGTGGGCAATGAGCAGTTCTTC
TRBJ2-3 | - | TRBV5-1 | - | CTSSASTDTHYF | TGCACCAGTAGCGCTTCCACAGATACGCATTATTTT
TRBJ2-5 | - | TRBV14 | - | CASSHVVQETQYF | TGTGCCAGCAGCCATGTCGTACAAGAGACCCAGTACTTC
TRBJ2-1 | TRBD2 | TRBV12-3/TRBV12-4 | many | CASIAGENNEQFF | TGTGCCAGCATAGCGGGAGAGAACAATGAGCAGTTCTTC